Below are 25 T cell receptor beta chains sequenced from a single sample in a study of beta chain features in type 1 diabetes. Expressed TCRB transcripts were sequenced because the entire RNA isolate underwent reverse transcription. Profiling relied on immunoSEQ multiplex PCR, and the TCRdb table lists in-frame clones only, not all of them. The sample consists of 250,000 to 350,000 clones, 9.5% to 11% of them appearing once. The sequenced sample was naive CD4+ T cells from blood. These receptors were taken from a young woman in good health.

This clone appeared a few times. This sequence joins TRBV4-2 and TRBJ1-1; tentatively, D is TRBD1 (5 bases). Trimming cost V 1 base and J 1 base, with 7 bases left between them. The CDR3 has 14 amino acids. Germline V CDR1 and CDR2: LGHNA, YNFKEQ. The DNA of the CDR3 is TGTGCCAGCAGCCAAGCCACAGGGAACACTGAAGCTTTCTTT. Residues: CASSQATGNTEAFF.

This chain links TRBV2 with TRBJ2-7; D possibly corresponds to TRBD2 (6 bases). Germline V gene data show CDR1 as SNHLY and CDR2 as FYNNEI. The CDR3 spans 15 residues. V lost 2 bases, J lost 3 bases, and 14 bases lay in between. CDR3 loop: CASSEQAAGRYEQYF. CDR3 coding DNA: TGTGCCAGCAGTGAACAAGCGGCGGGGCGCTACGAGCAGTACTTC.

This clone was picked up a small number of times. The chain uses TRBV9 and TRBJ1-2; D not resolved. The ends were cut back, 0 bases at V and 2 bases at J, with 11 bases in the middle. The CDR3 length is 15 residues. The germline gives CDR1 SGDLS, CDR2 YYNGEE. The CDR3 loop reads CASSVDGSINYGYTF. The CDR3 bases are TGTGCCAGCAGCGTAGACGGTAGTATCAACTATGGCTACACCTTC.

This clone was seen more than once but under ten times. The V gene is TRBV4-3, the J gene TRBJ2-2; possible D gene TRBD2, 5 bases. There are 18 residues in the CDR3. Trimming cost V 4 bases and J 3 bases, with 21 bases left between them. Germline V lookup: CDR1 LGHNA, CDR2 YSLEER. CDR3 coding DNA: TGCGCCAGCAGCCCGAGAGGGAAAAGTGGTCAGGACACCGGGGAGCTGTTTTTT. Translating gives CASSPRGKSGQDTGELFF.

The rearrangement joins TRBV28 to TRBJ1-1; possibly TRBD1 for D (5 bases). The V gene lost 8 bases and the J gene lost 3 bases, with 16 bases spanning the gap. Per germline, CDR1 MDHEN and CDR2 SYDVKM. The CDR3 is 14 amino acids. CDR3 nucleotide sequence: TGTGCCAGCGGTAGCGGGGACTGGGACACTGAAGCTTTCTTT. Translated, it gives CASGSGDWDTEAFF.

This clone has only a few counts. V gene TRBV7-9 combines with J gene TRBJ2-3, with D perhaps matching TRBD2 (6 bases). There are 14 residues in the CDR3. The V end was cut by 4 bases, the J end by 6 bases, with 14 bases between. Germline lookup yields CDR1 SEHNR and CDR2 FQNEAQ (reference sequence). The CDR3 spells CASSSPTSIDTQYF. The DNA for the CDR3 is TGTGCCAGCAGCTCACCGACTAGTATCGATACGCAGTATTTT.

This clone appeared a single time. The chain couples TRBV7-2 to TRBJ2-5, with 7 bases identical to TRBD1. The V gene end was trimmed by 1 base and the J gene end by 2 bases; junction bases not matched to a gene: 7. The CDR3 length is 16 residues. Germline CDR1 SGHTA, CDR2 FQGNSA. The CDR3 nucleotides read TGTGCCAGCAGCTTAGATGTGACAGGGCGACAAGAGACCCAGTACTTC. Amino acids: CASSLDVTGRQETQYF.

The chain uses TRBV7-2 and TRBJ2-5; D gene uncertain. Germline CDR1 reads SGHTA; CDR2 reads FQGNSA. Trimming cost V 3 bases and J 1 base, with 3 bases left between them. CDR3 length: 12 residues. CDR3 nucleotide sequence: TGTGCCAGCAGCTTCTCCCAAGAGACCCAGTACTTC. It codes for CASSFSQETQYF.

This clone was detected a few times. The chain is built from TRBV14 and TRBJ2-1; D call uncertain. The length of the CDR3 is 14 residues. Germline CDR1 SGHDN, CDR2 FVKESK. V was clipped by 5 bases and J by 0 bases, with 8 bases between them. As DNA, the CDR3 is TGTGCCAGCAGCGTAATAATCTCCTACAATGAGCAGTTCTTC. Encoded protein: CASSVIISYNEQFF.

The table lists this clone with a few counts. The chain's CDR3 is CASSVGLADYNEQFF. Written as DNA, the CDR3 is TGTGCCAGCAGCGTGGGACTAGCGGACTACAATGAGCAGTTCTTC. The chain is built from TRBV7-3 and TRBJ2-1, with 11 bases that match TRBD2. The CDR3 loop spans 15 amino acids. CDR1 is SGHTA and CDR2 is FQGTGA in the germline V gene. V lost 5 bases and J lost 3; bases outside the gene matches: 3.

The CDR3 loop is CASSSRLASYEQYF. The CDR3 DNA reads TGTGCCAGCAGCTCGCGACTAGCATCCTACGAGCAGTACTTC. The rearrangement uses TRBV7-2 and TRBJ2-7; 7 bases line up with TRBD2. Per the germline V gene, CDR1 is SGHTA and CDR2 is FQGNSA. The CDR3 is 14 amino acids. The trim removed 4 bases at V and 1 base at J, leaving 4 bases unmatched.

This clone came up a few times. V gene TRBV7-9 combines with J gene TRBJ1-5; D unresolved. V lost 5 bases to trimming and J lost 0 bases, with 8 bases between them. The CDR3 consists of 14 residues. The germline gives CDR1 SEHNR, CDR2 FQNEAQ (reference sequence). The CDR3 DNA sequence: TGTGCCAGCAGCCCCCAGGATAGCAATCAGCCCCAGCATTTT. The encoded protein is CASSPQDSNQPQHF.

This clone turned up a few times. The chain carries TRBV6-6 and TRBJ2-1, with D perhaps matching TRBD2 (6 bases). Trimming took 6 bases from V and 5 from J, leaving 14 bases between them. The length of the CDR3 is 14 residues. Germline CDR1 reads MNHNY; CDR2 reads SVGAGI (reference sequence). The CDR3 DNA reads TGTGCCAGCAGAATTACGGGAGCCAACAATGAGCAGTTCTTC. Its translation is CASRITGANNEQFF.

The V call is TRBV13, the J call TRBJ2-3; possibly TRBD1 for D (5 bases). V was cut by 5 bases and J by 0 bases, with 9 bases left in between. The germline V gene has CDR1 PRHDT and CDR2 FYEKMQ (reference sequence). CDR3 length: 14 residues. The CDR3 is CASSPTESTDTQYF. CDR3 nucleotides: TGTGCCAGCAGCCCGACAGAGAGCACAGATACGCAGTATTTT.

The table lists this clone with a few counts. The gene calls are TRBV7-9 and TRBJ2-1, with 13 positions matching TRBD2. This CDR3 contains 15 residues. V shed 5 bases, J shed 8 bases, and the junction held 6 bases outside the gene matches. Germline CDR1 reads SEHNR; CDR2 reads FQNEAQ (reference sequence). The CDR3 DNA reads as TGTGCCAGCAGCCCTACTAGCGGGAGGGCCCATGAGCAGTTCTTC. It is translated as CASSPTSGRAHEQFF.

The chain has TRBV5-4 and TRBJ2-1; weak D call: TRBD1 (6 bases). The CDR3 runs 14 residues. Deletions cut 2 bases from V and 2 bases from J, with 8 bases between. From germline, CDR1 is SGHNT and CDR2 YYREEE (reference sequence). DNA for the CDR3: TGTGCCAGCAGCTTACAGGGTACCTACAATGAGCAGTTCTTC. Translated, it gives CASSLQGTYNEQFF.

This clone was counted a few times. V usage is TRBV28 and J usage is TRBJ2-1; 11 nucleotides match TRBD2. Trimming cost V 6 bases and J 3 bases; bases outside gene matches: 7. Germline-derived CDR1 and CDR2 are MDHEN and SYDVKM. This CDR3 spans 16 amino acids. The CDR3 nucleotides read TGTGCCAGCAGCCCTACTAGCGGGAGAATCTACAATGAGCAGTTCTTC. It yields the protein CASSPTSGRIYNEQFF.

This clone has only a few counts. V gene TRBV5-1 combines with J gene TRBJ2-7, with D possibly matching TRBD1 (6 bases). CDR3 length: 12 amino acids. Germline V gives CDR1 SGHRS, CDR2 YFSETQ. V gave up 5 bases and J gave up 6 bases, with 12 bases separating them. CDR3 bases: TGCGCCAGCAGTCCAGGGGACGCCGAGCAGTACTTC. Translation: CASSPGDAEQYF. Full variable domain (rest looked up from reference TRBV5-1 and TRBJ2-7): KAGVTQTPRYLIKTRGQQVTLSCSPISGHRSVSWYQQTPGQGLQFLFEYFSETQRNKGNFPGRFSGRQFSNSRSEMNVSTLELGDSALYLCASSPGDAEQYFGPGTRLTVT.

V gene TRBV5-6 combines with J gene TRBJ1-1, with no clear D. The germline V gene encodes CDR1 SGHDT and CDR2 YYEEEE. There are 14 residues in the CDR3. V dropped 2 bases and J dropped 6 bases, with 14 bases sitting between them. The DNA of the CDR3 is TGTGCCAGCAGCTTCACGGGGATCGGCGCTGAAGCTTTCTTT. Amino acids: CASSFTGIGAEAFF.

The chain combines TRBV29-1 with TRBJ1-2, with TRBD1 matching over 8 bases. Germline lookup yields CDR1 SQVTM and CDR2 ANQGSEA. J was trimmed by 4 bases and V by 4 bases; bases with no gene match: 5. The CDR3 has 13 residues. In nucleotides, the CDR3 is TGCAGCGTTGCGGGGGGACAGGCCTATGGCTACACCTTC. Translation: CSVAGGQAYGYTF.

This clone was recorded a few times. The rearrangement uses TRBV29-1 and TRBJ1-4; 12 positions match TRBD1. The CDR3 loop spans 18 amino acids. The ends lost 7 bases at V and 7 bases at J; junction bases unmatched: 19. Germline CDR1 SQVTM, CDR2 ANQGSEA. The CDR3, as DNA: TGCAGCGGGTGTACATTTACCGGGACAGGGGGCTTGTGTGAAAAACTGTTTTTT. Residues: CSGCTFTGTGGLCEKLFF.

The rearrangement uses TRBV2 and TRBJ2-1, with 10 bases fitting TRBD2. CDR1 and CDR2 from the germline V gene are SNHLY and FYNNEI. CDR3 length equals 11 residues. With V trimmed by 7 bases and J by 15 bases, 6 bases remained unmatched. This CDR3 reads CASNRLAGRFF. The CDR3 coding sequence is TGTGCCAGCAACAGACTAGCGGGTCGGTTCTTC.

This clone occurred a few times. The rearrangement links TRBV29-1 to TRBJ2-5; 7 positions agree with TRBD1. Germline assignment: CDR1 SQVTM and CDR2 ANQGSEA. This CDR3 comprises 14 residues. V lost 5 bases and J lost 7; bases outside the gene matches: 13. The CDR3 sequence: CSVPGGKRVRTQYF. As DNA, the CDR3 is TGCAGCGTTCCAGGGGGTAAGAGGGTTAGGACCCAGTACTTC. Full variable domain (rest looked up from reference TRBV29-1 and TRBJ2-5): SAVISQKPSRDICQRGTSLTIQCQVDSQVTMMFWYRQQPGQSLTLIATANQGSEATYESGFVIDKFPISRPNLTFSTLTVSNMSPEDSSIYLCSVPGGKRVRTQYFGPGTRLLVL.

The rearrangement links TRBV19 to TRBJ1-4; D not certain. The CDR3 covers 14 residues. V gave up 1 base and J gave up 6 bases, with 9 bases separating them. Germline V gene data show CDR1 as LNHDA and CDR2 as SQIVND (reference sequence). CDR3 in amino acids: CASSIVEGDEKLFF. The CDR3 DNA reads as TGTGCCAGTAGTATAGTGGAGGGAGATGAAAAACTGTTTTTT.

The V and J genes are TRBV7-2 and TRBJ2-3; 11 bases match TRBD2. The CDR3 totals 18 residues. V dropped 5 bases and J dropped 3; count of bases not matched to a gene: 13. The germline V gene has CDR1 SGHTA and CDR2 FQGNSA. DNA for the CDR3: TGTGCCAGCAGCCAGCTGAGTCTAGCGGGAGGAGGGACAGATACGCAGTATTTT. The encoded protein is CASSQLSLAGGGTDTQYF.